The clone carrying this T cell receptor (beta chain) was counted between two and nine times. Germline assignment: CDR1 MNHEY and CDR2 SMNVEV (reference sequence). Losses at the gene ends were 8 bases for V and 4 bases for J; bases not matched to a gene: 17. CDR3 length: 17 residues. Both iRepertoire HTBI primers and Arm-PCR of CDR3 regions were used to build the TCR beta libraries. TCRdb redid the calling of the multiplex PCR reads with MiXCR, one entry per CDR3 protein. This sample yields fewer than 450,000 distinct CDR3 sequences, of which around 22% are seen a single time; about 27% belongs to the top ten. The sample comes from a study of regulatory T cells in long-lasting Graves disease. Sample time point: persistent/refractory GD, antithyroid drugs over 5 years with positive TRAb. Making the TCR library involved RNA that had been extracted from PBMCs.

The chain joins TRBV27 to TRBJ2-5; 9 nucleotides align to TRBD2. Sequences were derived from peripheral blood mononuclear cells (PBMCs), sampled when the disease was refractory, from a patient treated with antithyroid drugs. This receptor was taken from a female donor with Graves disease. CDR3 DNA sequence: TGTGCCAGCCAAAGGCGGGAGGGCGGGTGGAGGAGAGAGACCCAGTACTTC. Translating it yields CASQRREGGWRRETQYF.